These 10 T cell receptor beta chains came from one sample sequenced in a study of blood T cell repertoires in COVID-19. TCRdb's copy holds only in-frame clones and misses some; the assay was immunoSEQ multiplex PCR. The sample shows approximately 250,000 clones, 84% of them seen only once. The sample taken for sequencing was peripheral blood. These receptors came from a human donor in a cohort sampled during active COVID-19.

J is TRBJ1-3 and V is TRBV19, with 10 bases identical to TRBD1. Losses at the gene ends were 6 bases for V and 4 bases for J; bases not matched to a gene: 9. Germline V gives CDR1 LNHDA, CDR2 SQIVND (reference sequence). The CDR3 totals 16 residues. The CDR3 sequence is CASSKRQGARGNTIYF. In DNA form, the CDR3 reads TGTGCCAGTAGCAAGAGACAGGGGGCGCGAGGAAACACCATATATTTT.

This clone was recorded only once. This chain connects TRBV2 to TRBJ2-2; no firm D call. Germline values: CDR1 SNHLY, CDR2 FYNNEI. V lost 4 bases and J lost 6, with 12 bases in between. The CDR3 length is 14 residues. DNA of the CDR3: TGTGCCAGCAGTGTGGCAGGAAGGTCCGGGGAGCTGTTTTTT. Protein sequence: CASSVAGRSGELFF.

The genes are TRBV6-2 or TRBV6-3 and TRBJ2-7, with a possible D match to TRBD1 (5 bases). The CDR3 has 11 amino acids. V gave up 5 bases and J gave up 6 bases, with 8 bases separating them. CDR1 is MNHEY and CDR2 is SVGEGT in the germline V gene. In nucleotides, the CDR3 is TGTGCCAGCAGTCAAGGGGTCGAGCAGTACTTC. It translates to CASSQGVEQYF.

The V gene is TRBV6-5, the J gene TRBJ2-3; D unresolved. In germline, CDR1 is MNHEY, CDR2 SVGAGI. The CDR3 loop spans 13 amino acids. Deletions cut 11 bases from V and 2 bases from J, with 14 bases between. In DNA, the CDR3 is TGTGCCTGCTTCGAGACTGCCACAGATACGCAGTATTTT. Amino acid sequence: CACFETATDTQYF.

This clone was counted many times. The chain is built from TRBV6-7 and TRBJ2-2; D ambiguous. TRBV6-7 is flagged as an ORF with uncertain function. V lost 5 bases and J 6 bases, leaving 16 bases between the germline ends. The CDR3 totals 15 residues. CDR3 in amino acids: CASSPREVCPGELFF. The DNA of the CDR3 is TGTGCCAGCAGTCCCCGAGAGGTGTGCCCCGGGGAGCTGTTTTTT.

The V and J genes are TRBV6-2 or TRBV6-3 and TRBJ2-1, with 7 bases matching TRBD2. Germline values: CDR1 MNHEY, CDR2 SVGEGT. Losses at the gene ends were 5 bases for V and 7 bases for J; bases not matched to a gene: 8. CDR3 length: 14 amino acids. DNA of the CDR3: TGTGCCAGCAGTGACCTAGCGGCGTTTAATGAGCAGTTCTTC. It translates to CASSDLAAFNEQFF.

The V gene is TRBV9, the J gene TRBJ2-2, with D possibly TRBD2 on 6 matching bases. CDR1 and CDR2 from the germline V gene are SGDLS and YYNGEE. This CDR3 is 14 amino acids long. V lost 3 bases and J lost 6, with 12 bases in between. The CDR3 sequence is CASSATSSSGELFF. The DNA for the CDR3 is TGTGCCAGCAGCGCGACTAGTAGTTCCGGGGAGCTGTTTTTT.

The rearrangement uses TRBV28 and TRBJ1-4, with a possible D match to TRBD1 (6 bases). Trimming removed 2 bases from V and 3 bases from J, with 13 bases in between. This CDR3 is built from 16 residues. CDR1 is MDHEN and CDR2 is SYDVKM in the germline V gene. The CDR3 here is CASSLEGGGSNEKLFF. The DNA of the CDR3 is TGTGCCAGCAGTTTAGAAGGGGGTGGGTCTAATGAAAAACTGTTTTTT. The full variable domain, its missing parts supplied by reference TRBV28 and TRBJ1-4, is DVKVTQSSRYLVKRTGEKVFLECVQDMDHENMFWYRQDPGLGLRLIYFSYDVKMKEKGDIPEGYSVSREKKERFSLILESASTNQTSMYLCASSLEGGGSNEKLFFGSGTQLSVL.

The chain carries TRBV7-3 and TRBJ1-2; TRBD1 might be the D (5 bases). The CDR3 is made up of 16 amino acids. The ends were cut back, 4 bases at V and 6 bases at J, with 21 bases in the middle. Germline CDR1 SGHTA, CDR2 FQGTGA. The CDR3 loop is CASSSSLTGTQDGYTF. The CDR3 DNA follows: TGTGCCAGCAGCTCTTCACTCACCGGGACTCAAGATGGCTACACCTTC.

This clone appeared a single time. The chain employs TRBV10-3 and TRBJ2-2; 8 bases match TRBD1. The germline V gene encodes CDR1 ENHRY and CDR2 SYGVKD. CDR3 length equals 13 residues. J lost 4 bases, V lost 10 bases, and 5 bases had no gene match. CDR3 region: CAKRTGPTGELFF. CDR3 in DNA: TGTGCCAAACGGACAGGGCCCACCGGGGAGCTGTTTTTT.